This T cell receptor (beta chain) was sequenced during a study of response to subunit inactivated influenza vaccine. Germline V lookup: CDR1 LNHDA, CDR2 SQIVND (reference sequence). V trimming: 7 bases; J trimming: 6 bases; junction bases outside the gene matches: 2. The CDR3 length is 13 residues. This clonotype was seen only a few times. Its matching antigen is unknown. TCRdb reanalysed the RT-PCR reads using MiXCR and keeps one entry per CDR3 protein. The repertoire holds more than 400,000 distinct CDR3 sequences, with under 8.5% as singletons. General study points: After each seasonal influenza vaccination, few new T cells are recruited, the authors suggested.

The genes are TRBV19 and TRBJ2-4, with 11 nucleotides matching TRBD1. This clonotype originated in a man aged 50 to 69 who received an inactivated influenza vaccine. This specimen was PBMCs from blood, taken around 2 years after vaccination. CDR3 amino acids: CASTGQGANIQYF. The CDR3 DNA sequence: TGTGCCAGTACCGGACAGGGGGCAAACATTCAGTACTTC. Drawing the rest from reference TRBV19 and TRBJ2-4, the complete variable domain is DGGITQSPKYLFRKEGQNVTLSCEQNLNHDAMYWYRQDPGQGLRLIYYSQIVNDFQKGDIAEGYSVSREKKESFPLTVTSAQKNPTAFYLCASTGQGANIQYFGAGTRLSVL.